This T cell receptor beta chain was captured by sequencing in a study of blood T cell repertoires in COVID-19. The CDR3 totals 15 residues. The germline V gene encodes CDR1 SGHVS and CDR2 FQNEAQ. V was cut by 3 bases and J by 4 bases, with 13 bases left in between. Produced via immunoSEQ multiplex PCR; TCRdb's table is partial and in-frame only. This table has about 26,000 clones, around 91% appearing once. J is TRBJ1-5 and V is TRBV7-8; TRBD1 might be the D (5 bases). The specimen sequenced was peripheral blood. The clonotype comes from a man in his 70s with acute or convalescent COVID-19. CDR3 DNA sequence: TGTGCCAGCAGCTTTCAGGGATCGGATAATCAGCCCCAGCATTTT. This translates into CASSFQGSDNQPQHF.